What follows are 27 T cell receptor beta chains derived from one specimen sequenced in a study of regulatory T cells in long-lasting Graves disease. Through Arm-PCR of CDR3 regions and iRepertoire HTBI primers, TCR beta libraries were built. TCRdb recomputed calls from the multiplex PCR reads with MiXCR, one row per CDR3 protein. This table has fewer than 400,000 distinct CDR3 sequences, less than 20% appearing once. This sample's time point: persistent/refractory GD, antithyroid drugs over 5 years with positive TRAb. Preparation of the TCR library used RNA extracted from PBMCs. This sample comprised peripheral blood mononuclear cells (PBMCs), obtained when the disease was refractory, from a patient treated with antithyroid drugs. Source of these receptors: a female donor with Graves disease.

For this clonotype: A far larger clone is one nucleotide away, so this likely arose from a read error. The J gene is TRBJ2-5, the V gene TRBV12-3 or TRBV12-4, with D possibly being TRBD1 (5 bases). The CDR3 is 16 amino acids. In DNA form, the CDR3 reads TGTGCCAGCAGTCAAGGACAAGACCGATTGAAAGAGACCCGGTACTTC. This codes for CASSQGQDRLKETRYF.

DNA of the CDR3: TGTGCCAGCAGCGTAGAGGGGACTGCATGGGACGAGCAGTACTTC. It is translated as CASSVEGTAWDEQYF. The rearrangement uses TRBV9 and TRBJ2-7; D is possibly TRBD2 (6 bases). The CDR3 contains 15 residues. CDR1 and CDR2 from the germline V gene are SGDLS and YYNGEE. V lost 0 bases, J lost 5 bases, and 15 bases lay in between.

The sample holds a few counts of this clonotype. The chain employs TRBV5-1 and TRBJ2-7, with a tentative D call TRBD2 (5 bases). The CDR3 contains 15 residues. The germline V gene encodes CDR1 SGHRS and CDR2 YFSETQ. V was trimmed by 7 bases and J by 1 base, leaving 18 bases between them. For the CDR3, the DNA is TGCGCCAGCTCTTCGAGGGCTAGCAGTTCCTACGAGCAGTACTTC. Its protein product is CASSSRASSSYEQYF. Together with reference TRBV5-1 and TRBJ2-7, the CDR3 gives the full variable domain: KAGVTQTPRYLIKTRGQQVTLSCSPISGHRSVSWYQQTPGQGLQFLFEYFSETQRNKGNFPGRFSGRQFSNSRSEMNVSTLELGDSALYLCASSSRASSSYEQYFGPGTRLTVT.

The sample holds many counts of this clonotype. The chain uses TRBV20-1 and TRBJ1-1; unclear D gene. The CDR3 extends over 13 amino acids. Trimming took off 5 bases at V and 0 bases at J, with 10 bases between the two ends. Germline assignment: CDR1 DFQATT and CDR2 SNEGSKA (reference sequence). CDR3 region: CSAVTDMNTEAFF. In nucleotides, the CDR3 is TGCAGTGCTGTAACAGATATGAACACTGAAGCTTTCTTT.

The chain joins TRBV19 to TRBJ1-2, with D tentatively TRBD1 (6 bases). V was clipped by 4 bases and J by 2 bases, with 8 bases between them. CDR1 and CDR2 from the germline V gene are LNHDA and SQIVND (reference sequence). This CDR3 contains 13 residues. In DNA form, the CDR3 reads TGTGCCAGTAGTACAAGGGGGAACTATGGCTACACCTTC. It translates to CASSTRGNYGYTF.

The chain has TRBV24-1 and TRBJ1-5; maybe TRBD1 (5 bases). The CDR3 runs to 15 residues. Trimming cost V 4 bases and J 11 bases, with 20 bases left between them. The germline V gene encodes CDR1 KGHDR and CDR2 SFDVKD. The CDR3 region has the DNA TGTGCCACCAGTGACCCCGGGACTCCTCCGGGGGCCCAGCATTTT. Residues: CATSDPGTPPGAQHF.

CDR3 loop: CASSPGTGGPRGEQFF. In DNA, the CDR3 is TGTGCCAGCAGCCCGGGGACGGGAGGACCAAGGGGTGAGCAGTTCTTC. The chain carries TRBV28 and TRBJ2-1; 7 bases agree with TRBD2. The CDR3 covers 16 residues. The V segment lost 6 bases and the J segment 9 bases; nucleotides outside the gene matches: 17. Per the germline V gene, CDR1 is MDHEN and CDR2 is SYDVKM. Supplemented by reference TRBV28 and TRBJ2-1, the full variable domain reads DVKVTQSSRYLVKRTGEKVFLECVQDMDHENMFWYRQDPGLGLRLIYFSYDVKMKEKGDIPEGYSVSREKKERFSLILESASTNQTSMYLCASSPGTGGPRGEQFFGPGTRLTVL.

The chain combines TRBV10-2 with TRBJ1-1, with 7 bases fitting TRBD1. Germline V gives CDR1 WSHSY, CDR2 SAAADI. Trimming at V came to 5 bases and at J to 0 bases, leaving 6 bases not matched to a gene. This CDR3 comprises 15 residues. CDR3 sequence (DNA): TGCGCCAGCAGTAGGGGACAGAACATGAACACTGAAGCTTTCTTT. Protein sequence: CASSRGQNMNTEAFF.

This clonotype appeared many times. The chain is built from TRBV16 and TRBJ2-5; tentatively, D is TRBD2 (6 bases). The CDR3 loop spans 13 amino acids. The V gene lost 1 base and the J gene lost 4 bases, with 7 bases spanning the gap. CDR1 and CDR2 from the germline V gene are KGHSY and FQNENV. CDR3: CASSQLGGETQYF. The CDR3 coding sequence is TGTGCCAGCAGCCAATTGGGAGGAGAGACCCAGTACTTC.

This clonotype was seen more than once but under ten times. The chain is built from TRBV10-2 and TRBJ1-2; D is unclear. Trimming pared 0 bases from V and 10 bases from J, leaving 6 bases between. From germline, CDR1 is WSHSY and CDR2 SAAADI. This CDR3 is built from 11 residues. For the CDR3, the DNA is TGCGCCAGCAGTGAGTCGCAGGTCTACACCTTC. Protein sequence: CASSESQVYTF.

To note about this clonotype: A junction boundary mismatches the germline segment, possibly from a read error. The chain has TRBV15 and TRBJ1-6; 7 nucleotides agree with TRBD1. This CDR3 region has 15 residues. Germline V gene sequence: CDR1 LNHNV, CDR2 YYDKDF (reference sequence). CDR3 sequence: CATGRVQGVDSPLHF. The CDR3 coding sequence is TGTGCCACCGGCAGAGTGCAGGGGGTAGATTCACCCCTCCACTTT.

In this sample, this clonotype turned up many times. The chain uses TRBV12-3 or TRBV12-4 and TRBJ2-7; the match to TRBD1 covers 7 bases. The CDR3 length is 16 residues. Trimming removed 1 base from V and 1 base from J; junction bases left unmatched: 7. This chain's CDR3 is CASSLGNRGLSYEQYF. The CDR3 coding sequence is TGTGCCAGCAGTTTAGGTAACAGGGGTCTATCCTACGAGCAGTACTTC.

This chain links TRBV3-1 with TRBJ1-1, with no clear D. The CDR3 contains 14 residues. The V and J ends lost 1 base and 0 bases respectively, with 6 bases between them. CDR1 is LGHDT, CDR2 YNNKEL, per germline (reference sequence). CDR3 DNA: TGTGCCAGCAGCCAAGCCACAGTGAACACTGAAGCTTTCTTT. Translating gives CASSQATVNTEAFF.

V is TRBV10-3 and J is TRBJ1-2, with D unclear. V was pared by 3 bases and J by 8 bases, with 16 bases between. CDR1 and CDR2 (germline): ENHRY, SYGVKD. There are 14 residues in the CDR3. DNA of the CDR3: TGTGCCATCAGTGACCTCCTTGCCATGAAAGGCTACACCTTC. Its protein product is CAISDLLAMKGYTF.

This clonotype was picked up many times. The V and J genes are TRBV20-1 and TRBJ1-1; D not resolved. Trimming shortened V by 5 bases and J by 0 bases, and 13 bases separated the two germline ends. The CDR3 contains 14 residues. CDR1 is DFQATT, CDR2 SNEGSKA, per germline (reference sequence). As DNA, the CDR3 is TGCAGTGCTTCCAGACACAATATGAACACTGAAGCTTTCTTT. Its translation is CSASRHNMNTEAFF.

V and J are TRBV7-9 and TRBJ1-2, with 8 nucleotides matching TRBD1. CDR1 SEHNR and CDR2 FQNEAQ come from the germline V gene (reference sequence). This CDR3 spans 15 amino acids. The V gene end was trimmed by 4 bases and the J gene end by 4 bases; junction bases not matched to a gene: 8. CDR3 in amino acids: CASSSTGTGGYGYTF. The CDR3 DNA follows: TGTGCCAGCAGCTCTACCGGGACAGGAGGCTATGGCTACACCTTC.

This clonotype was picked up a small number of times. This chain joins TRBV20-1 and TRBJ1-5, with 7 bases fitting TRBD1. Germline CDR1 is DFQATT and CDR2 is SNEGSKA (reference sequence). V gave up 3 bases and J gave up 2 bases; unmatched junction bases: 7. The CDR3 extends over 15 amino acids. The CDR3 sequence is CSASKGARRNQPQHF. The CDR3 DNA reads TGCAGTGCTAGTAAGGGGGCGCGGCGCAATCAGCCCCAGCATTTT.

This clonotype has just a few counts. The rearrangement links TRBV5-6 to TRBJ1-1, with D perhaps matching TRBD1 (6 bases). CDR1 and CDR2 (germline): SGHDT, YYEEEE. V lost 6 bases and J lost 5, with 14 bases in between. The CDR3 sequence is 13 residues long. DNA for the CDR3: TGTGCCAGCACCTACAGGGAAGGGACTGAAGCTTTCTTT. Protein product: CASTYREGTEAFF.

With respect to this clonotype: A read error may be the cause here, since a much bigger clone is one base away. This likely comes from a read error, as the CDR3 has no conserved phenylalanine or tryptophan at its end. As DNA, the CDR3 is TGTGCCAGCAGCCCCACAGGGGTCGAGGAGACCCAGTACCTC. Translating gives CASSPTGVEETQYL. The chain uses TRBV7-9 and TRBJ2-5, with 7 positions matching TRBD1. The V gene's germline CDR1 is SEHNR and CDR2 FQNEAQ (reference sequence). The CDR3 runs to 14 residues. V was clipped by 5 bases and J by 5 bases; unmatched bases: 8.

V usage is TRBV6-2 or TRBV6-3 and J usage is TRBJ2-7; D may correspond to TRBD1 or TRBD2 (6 bases each). V lost 6 bases to trimming and J lost 9 bases, with 12 bases between them. This CDR3 contains 11 residues. Per the germline V gene, CDR1 is MNHEY and CDR2 is SVGEGT. CDR3 amino acids: CASRNGGGQYF. For the CDR3, the DNA is TGTGCCAGCAGAAACGGGGGCGGGCAGTACTTC.

This clonotype was observed many times. The V call is TRBV7-6, the J call TRBJ1-4; weak D call: TRBD1 (6 bases). Trimming took off 1 base at V and 6 bases at J, with 12 bases between the two ends. The CDR3 loop spans 15 amino acids. Germline CDR1 reads SGHVS; CDR2 reads FNYEAQ. The CDR3 here is CASSLGRGMYEKLFF. DNA of the CDR3: TGTGCCAGCAGCTTAGGCAGGGGAATGTATGAAAAACTGTTTTTT.

About this clonotype itself: At one end the junction does not follow the germline gene, possibly because of a read error. This chain uses TRBV19 with TRBJ1-1, with D possibly being TRBD1 (5 bases). Germline CDR1 is LNHDA and CDR2 is SQIVND (reference sequence). The CDR3 runs 13 residues. The CDR3 DNA sequence: TGTGCCGGTAGTTTGGGGGTGCGCACTGAAGCTTTCTTT. This translates into CAGSLGVRTEAFF.

This clonotype was picked up many times. The chain recombines TRBV2 with TRBJ1-4; perhaps TRBD1 as D (5 bases). CDR3 length: 13 amino acids. Germline assignment: CDR1 SNHLY and CDR2 FYNNEI. Trimming stripped 8 bases from V and 5 bases from J, with 12 bases between. DNA of the CDR3: TGTGCCAGCGGGTTGGGGCAGAATGAAAAACTGTTTTTT. Protein: CASGLGQNEKLFF. Supplemented by reference TRBV2 and TRBJ1-4, the full variable domain reads EPEVTQTPSHQVTQMGQEVILRCVPISNHLYFYWYRQILGQKVEFLVSFYNNEISEKSEIFDDQFSVERPDGSNFTLKIRSTKLEDSAMYFCASGLGQNEKLFFGSGTQLSVL.

This clonotype was seen a few times. This chain connects TRBV6-9 to TRBJ1-2; the match to TRBD1 covers 7 bases. Germline CDR1 MNHGY, CDR2 SVAAGI. Unmatched junction bases numbered 11, after V lost 4 bases and J lost 6 bases. The CDR3 length is 15 residues. In nucleotides, the CDR3 is TGTGCCAGCAGTTTAGACAGGGTTTTGGGAAATGGCTACACCTTC. Amino acid sequence: CASSLDRVLGNGYTF.

This clonotype has just a few counts. Here the CDR3 reads CASVELSGNTIYF. DNA for the CDR3: TGTGCCAGCGTGGAGTTATCTGGAAACACCATATATTTT. The chain is built from TRBV2 and TRBJ1-3, with no clear D. V gave up 8 bases and J gave up 1 base, with 9 bases separating them. Germline lookup yields CDR1 SNHLY and CDR2 FYNNEI. This CDR3 is built from 13 residues. The entire variable domain, with the rest obtained from reference TRBV2 and TRBJ1-3, is as follows: EPEVTQTPSHQVTQMGQEVILRCVPISNHLYFYWYRQILGQKVEFLVSFYNNEISEKSEIFDDQFSVERPDGSNFTLKIRSTKLEDSAMYFCASVELSGNTIYFGEGSWLTVV.

This clonotype was counted a few times. The rearrangement joins TRBV7-8 to TRBJ2-5, with D uncertain. Germline loops: CDR1 SGHVS, CDR2 FQNEAQ. CDR3 length: 12 amino acids. Trimming removed 7 bases at V and 5 bases at J, with 11 bases between. The CDR3 is CASNNEMETQYF. The DNA for the CDR3 is TGTGCCAGCAACAACGAAATGGAGACCCAGTACTTC.

Notes on this clonotype: A read error may explain this, as a much larger clone is one base away. Since no conserved phenylalanine or tryptophan closes the CDR3, a read error is the likely cause. This chain links TRBV28 with TRBJ1-1; tentative D call: TRBD1 (6 bases). Trimming took off 6 bases at V and 3 bases at J, with 17 bases between the two ends. Per the germline V gene, CDR1 is MDHEN and CDR2 is SYDVKM. CDR3 length: 15 residues. The CDR3 DNA reads TGTGCCAGCAGCCTAGAAGGGACACTTTACACTGAAGCTTTCTCT. It codes for CASSLEGTLYTEAFS.